These 31 T cell receptor beta chains were all obtained from the same sample, sequenced in a study of OX40 agonist ivuxolimab in advanced cancers. The protocol was immunoSEQ multiplex PCR, while the TCRdb copy is restricted to in-frame clones and leaves out a portion. The sample records 55,000 to 70,000 clones, over 80% being singletons. The material was CD4+ or CD8+ T cells sorted from blood, obtained in a trial of the OX40 agonist ivuxolimab. Receptors were obtained from an adult with an advanced solid tumor such as melanoma, head and neck, liver or kidney cancer.

The chain is built from TRBV27 and TRBJ2-1; 10 positions agree with TRBD2. Germline V gene sequence: CDR1 MNHEY, CDR2 SMNVEV (reference sequence). There are 15 residues in the CDR3. After removal of 4 bases from V and 3 bases from J, the junction contained 3 bases not matched to a gene. In DNA, the CDR3 is TGTGCCAGCAGTTGGCTAGCGGGAGACTACAATGAGCAGTTCTTC. Amino acids: CASSWLAGDYNEQFF.

The chain combines TRBV7-2 with TRBJ2-7, with 9 bases fitting TRBD2. CDR1 is SGHTA and CDR2 is FQGNSA in the germline V gene. This CDR3 contains 13 residues. J gave up 5 bases and V 8 bases, and 7 bases lay outside the gene matches. The CDR3 reads CASVSGSLDEQYF. CDR3 DNA sequence: TGTGCCAGCGTTAGCGGGAGTCTCGACGAGCAGTACTTC.

The chain is built from TRBV7-2 and TRBJ2-7, with 7 nucleotides matching TRBD2. This CDR3 has 14 residues. The V segment lost 5 bases and the J segment 5 bases; nucleotides outside the gene matches: 9. Germline V gene sequence: CDR1 SGHTA, CDR2 FQGNSA. The CDR3 nucleotides are TGTGCCAGCAGCCAATGGGGACTAATTGACGAGCAGTACTTC. Protein: CASSQWGLIDEQYF.

V is TRBV28 and J is TRBJ1-2; TRBD1 matches at 7 bases. The germline gives CDR1 MDHEN, CDR2 SYDVKM. The CDR3 has 16 amino acids. The V gene end was trimmed by 5 bases and the J gene end by 4 bases; junction bases not matched to a gene: 13. CDR3 nucleotide sequence: TGTGCCAGCAGTGGGACAGAGGATTACGTTGGCTATGGCTACACCTTC. It codes for CASSGTEDYVGYGYTF.

The J gene is TRBJ1-4, the V gene TRBV7-9; perhaps TRBD1 as D (6 bases). V was shortened by 5 bases and J by 10 bases, with 23 bases between the two germline ends. Germline V gene lookup returns CDR1 SEHNR and CDR2 FQNEAQ (reference sequence). The CDR3 contains 16 residues. The CDR3 loop is CASSPKPGVRKAKLFF. The CDR3, as DNA: TGTGCCAGCAGCCCGAAGCCAGGGGTTCGAAAAGCAAAACTGTTTTTT.

The genes are TRBV11-3 and TRBJ2-1, with a possible D match to TRBD1 (5 bases). The germline CDR1 and CDR2 sequences are SGHNT and YENEEA. The CDR3 totals 17 residues. V was shortened by 1 base and J by 1 base, with 14 bases between the two germline ends. The CDR3 DNA reads TGTGCCAGCAGCTTAGTTGCAGGGCTGGGTTCCTACAATGAGCAGTTCTTC. Translation gives CASSLVAGLGSYNEQFF.

The V call is TRBV6-6, the J call TRBJ1-1, with D unresolved. Per germline, CDR1 MNHNY and CDR2 SVGAGI (reference sequence). The CDR3 totals 13 residues. Trimming took 2 bases from V and 6 from J, leaving 10 bases between them. CDR3 DNA: TGTGCCAGCAGTTACCTCGTACAGTCTGAAGCTTTCTTT. Amino acids: CASSYLVQSEAFF.

This rearrangement joins TRBV4-1 to TRBJ2-7; possible D gene TRBD1, 5 bases. CDR3 length: 15 residues. V gave up 0 bases and J gave up 3 bases, with 12 bases separating them. CDR1 and CDR2 (germline): MGHRA, YSYEKL. CDR3 region: CASSQDGADHYEQYF. CDR3 sequence (DNA): TGCGCCAGCAGCCAAGATGGGGCGGACCACTACGAGCAGTACTTC.

The chain joins TRBV25-1 to TRBJ2-1; D is perhaps TRBD1 (5 bases). V lost 4 bases and J lost 8, with 27 bases in between. CDR1 is MGHDK, CDR2 SYGVNS, per germline. The CDR3 covers 18 residues. The DNA of the CDR3 is TGTGCCAGCAGTGCCGCCCAGGGTCGCCAAACCCTGAGCGATGAGCAGTTCTTC. As protein: CASSAAQGRQTLSDEQFF.

The chain employs TRBV11-3 and TRBJ1-2; maybe TRBD1 (6 bases). CDR3 size: 15 residues. V was trimmed by 4 bases and J by 2 bases, leaving 14 bases between them. Germline V lookup: CDR1 SGHNT, CDR2 YENEEA. The CDR3 reads CASSSEGQLNYGYTF. The CDR3 bases are TGTGCCAGCAGCTCCGAAGGACAGCTGAACTATGGCTACACCTTC.

For the CDR3, the DNA is TGTGCCAGCAGCTTGGGACAGGGGAGCGGCACCGGGGAGCTGTTTTTT. Translation: CASSLGQGSGTGELFF. The chain uses TRBV7-9 and TRBJ2-2, with 10 bases matching TRBD1. The CDR3 contains 16 residues. V was pared by 3 bases and J by 4 bases, with 5 bases of the junction left unmatched. Germline assignment: CDR1 SEHNR and CDR2 FQNEAQ (reference sequence).

The chain combines TRBV11-3 with TRBJ2-5; D gene unclear. The V end was cut by 0 bases, the J end by 1 base, with 9 bases between. This CDR3 is built from 15 residues. The germline V gene encodes CDR1 SGHNT and CDR2 YENEEA. The CDR3, as DNA: TGTGCCAGCAGCTTAGATCCCTCCAGCCAAGAGACCCAGTACTTC. The encoded protein is CASSLDPSSQETQYF.

The chain joins TRBV18 to TRBJ2-7; D possibly corresponds to TRBD2 (5 bases). Trimming left V 2 bases short and J 0 bases short, with 8 bases between. There are 14 residues in the CDR3. Germline-derived CDR1 and CDR2 are KGHSH and LQKENI. The DNA of the CDR3 is TGTGCCAGCTCACCAACTAGAAGCTCCTACGAGCAGTACTTC. It codes for CASSPTRSSYEQYF. Full variable domain (missing parts from reference TRBV18 and TRBJ2-7): NAGVMQNPRHLVRRRGQEARLRCSPMKGHSHVYWYRQLPEEGLKFMVYLQKENIIDESGMPKERFSAEFPKEGPSILRIQQVVRGDSAAYFCASSPTRSSYEQYFGPGTRLTVT.

This chain links TRBV4-2 with TRBJ2-2; 11 nucleotides match TRBD2. With 0 bases clipped from V and 8 bases from J, the junction kept 5 bases outside the gene matches. The CDR3 has 16 residues. From germline, CDR1 is LGHNA and CDR2 YNFKEQ. The CDR3 DNA reads as TGTGCCAGCAGCCAAGATAGCGGGAGGGATCCAGGGGAGCTGTTTTTT. This gives the protein CASSQDSGRDPGELFF.

The chain recombines TRBV30 with TRBJ2-1; D might be TRBD2 (6 bases). The CDR3 totals 13 residues. Trimming stripped 6 bases from V and 11 bases from J, with 20 bases between. CDR1 and CDR2 from the germline V gene are GTSNPN and SVGIG (reference sequence). CDR3 loop: CACDRLGGPKQFF. CDR3 bases: TGTGCCTGTGATAGATTGGGGGGACCTAAGCAGTTCTTC.

This chain links TRBV18 with TRBJ2-7; possibly TRBD2 for D (5 bases). The germline gives CDR1 KGHSH, CDR2 LQKENI. Trimming removed 4 bases at V and 0 bases at J, with 16 bases between. This CDR3 has 16 residues. The CDR3 DNA is TGTGCCAGCTCACGGGATAGATTTACTAGCTCCTACGAGCAGTACTTC. It translates to CASSRDRFTSSYEQYF.

The chain carries TRBV6-6 and TRBJ1-2, with TRBD1 matching over 7 bases. The CDR3 contains 14 residues. With 7 bases clipped from V and 6 bases from J, the junction kept 11 bases outside the gene matches. Germline V gene sequence: CDR1 MNHNY, CDR2 SVGAGI (reference sequence). The CDR3 loop reads CASKKTGDDNGYTF. The DNA of the CDR3 is TGTGCCAGCAAGAAAACAGGGGATGATAATGGCTACACCTTC.

The chain couples TRBV11-2 to TRBJ2-7; TRBD2 aligns across 13 bases. The CDR3 runs to 16 residues. Germline CDR1 reads SGHAT; CDR2 reads FQNNGV. Germline trimming cut 7 bases from V and 2 bases from J; bases unmatched to any gene: 8. The CDR3: CASNGLAGAWPYEQYF. As DNA, the CDR3 is TGTGCCAGCAATGGACTAGCGGGAGCCTGGCCCTACGAGCAGTACTTC.

The gene calls are TRBV4-1 and TRBJ2-1, with TRBD2 matching over 10 bases. The trim removed 2 bases at V and 12 bases at J, leaving 4 bases unmatched. Germline CDR1 and CDR2: MGHRA and YSYEKL. This CDR3 contains 13 residues. CDR3 amino acids: CASSQRLAGSQFF. In nucleotides, the CDR3 is TGCGCCAGCAGCCAACGACTAGCGGGTTCGCAGTTCTTC.

The chain is built from TRBV5-1 and TRBJ2-5; D might be TRBD1 (6 bases). The length of the CDR3 is 12 residues. Trimming pared 4 bases from V and 5 bases from J, leaving 9 bases between. Germline CDR1 SGHRS, CDR2 YFSETQ. The DNA for the CDR3 is TGCGCCAGCAGCAAGCAGGGGGAGACCCAGTACTTC. Translated: CASSKQGETQYF.

On this clone itself: Sequence at one end of the junction differs from germline and may be a read error. The chain uses TRBV10-1 and TRBJ2-2; 8 bases are a match to TRBD2. This CDR3 spans 14 amino acids. The germline CDR1 and CDR2 sequences are WNHNN and SYGVQD (reference sequence). The CDR3 sequence: CASRAWTSWRGAVF. As DNA, the CDR3 is TGCGCCAGCAGGGCTTGGACTAGCTGGCGGGGAGCTGTTTTT.

Only a few counts were recorded for this clone. This rearrangement joins TRBV7-2 to TRBJ2-5, with TRBD2 matching over 8 bases. The ends lost 0 bases at V and 5 bases at J; junction bases unmatched: 5. CDR1 is SGHTA and CDR2 is FQGNSA in the germline V gene. The CDR3 length is 15 residues. The CDR3 region is CASSLAGGRRETQYF. DNA for the CDR3: TGTGCCAGCAGCTTAGCTGGCGGGAGGCGGGAGACCCAGTACTTC.

The chain combines TRBV28 with TRBJ2-6; D could derive from TRBD1 or TRBD2 (5 bases each). V was cut by 5 bases and J by 0 bases, with 11 bases left in between. Per the germline V gene, CDR1 is MDHEN and CDR2 is SYDVKM. CDR3 length equals 16 residues. The CDR3 nucleotides are TGTGCCAGCAGTGGGGTAGGGACCTCTGGGGCCAACGTCCTGACTTTC. Its protein is CASSGVGTSGANVLTF.

In the case of this clone: Distinct nucleotide sequences in the sample also encode this CDR3. The chain links TRBV7-2 to TRBJ2-2; D remains ambiguous. V dropped 0 bases and J dropped 0 bases, with 5 bases sitting between them. This CDR3 has 15 residues. In germline, CDR1 is SGHTA, CDR2 FQGNSA. The CDR3 nucleotides read TGTGCCAGCAGCTTAGCGATCGCGAACACCGGGGAGCTGTTTTTT. Amino acid sequence: CASSLAIANTGELFF.

This CDR3 reads CSMRRPLSTNEQFF. DNA for the CDR3: TGCAGCATGCGCCGGCCACTAAGCACCAATGAGCAGTTCTTC. The V gene is TRBV29-1, the J gene TRBJ2-1; D not resolved. Looked up from germline, CDR1 is SQVTM and CDR2 is ANQGSEA. V was cut by 8 bases and J by 6 bases, with 20 bases left in between. This CDR3 is built from 14 residues.

The gene calls are TRBV30 and TRBJ1-2; tentatively, D is TRBD1 (5 bases). The V and J ends lost 5 bases and 8 bases respectively, with 12 bases between them. The CDR3 has 11 residues. Germline loops: CDR1 GTSNPN, CDR2 SVGIG (reference sequence). CDR3 DNA: TGTGCCTGGGGTATCGGGGGGGGCTACACCTTC. Translation gives CAWGIGGGYTF. Using reference TRBV30 and TRBJ1-2 for the parts outside the CDR3, the full variable domain is SQTIHQWPATLVQPVGSPLSLECTVEGTSNPNLYWYRQAAGRGLQLLFYSVGIGQISSEVPQNLSASRPQDRQFILSSKKLLLSDSGFYLCAWGIGGGYTFGSGTRLTVV.

This chain joins TRBV11-2 and TRBJ2-5; 7 bases line up with TRBD1. Germline CDR1 is SGHAT and CDR2 is FQNNGV. The CDR3 sequence is 14 residues long. The V gene end was trimmed by 7 bases and the J gene end by 4 bases; junction bases not matched to a gene: 9. The CDR3 DNA reads as TGTGCCAGCATGGACAGGTCGAAGGGAGAGACCCAGTACTTC. Amino acid sequence: CASMDRSKGETQYF.

This clone came up a few times. The chain joins TRBV6-4 to TRBJ1-3; 11 nucleotides agree with TRBD1. The CDR3 sequence is 14 residues long. In germline, CDR1 is MRHNA, CDR2 SNTAGT. V shed 9 bases and J 4 bases; nucleotides not matched to a gene: 5. The CDR3 DNA reads as TGTGCCAGTCCGGGACAGGGGGACGGAAACACCATATATTTT. This translates into CASPGQGDGNTIYF.

The chain links TRBV6-1 to TRBJ2-7, with TRBD1 matching 7 bases. The ends lost 1 base at V and 0 bases at J; junction bases unmatched: 3. The length of the CDR3 is 15 residues. From germline, CDR1 is MNHNS and CDR2 SASEGT. This CDR3 reads CASSEDRGSSYEQYF. The CDR3 bases are TGTGCCAGCAGTGAAGACAGGGGAAGCTCCTACGAGCAGTACTTC.

The chain combines TRBV7-2 with TRBJ1-1, with no clear D. CDR1 SGHTA and CDR2 FQGNSA come from the germline V gene. The CDR3 has 13 amino acids. Trimming pared 4 bases from V and 4 bases from J, leaving 10 bases between. The DNA of the CDR3 is TGTGCCAGCAGCTCGCTATTGGGCACTGAAGCTTTCTTT. This codes for CASSSLLGTEAFF. Variable domain in full (rest from reference TRBV7-2 and TRBJ1-1): GAGVSQSPSNKVTEKGKDVELRCDPISGHTALYWYRQSLGQGLEFLIYFQGNSAPDKSGLPSDRFSAERTGGSVSTLTIQRTQQEDSAVYLCASSSLLGTEAFFGQGTRLTVV.

The V and J genes are TRBV7-2 and TRBJ2-3; 15 nucleotides match TRBD2. The CDR3 has 16 residues. The V gene end was trimmed by 8 bases and the J gene end by 4 bases; junction bases not matched to a gene: 7. The germline CDR1 and CDR2 sequences are SGHTA and FQGNSA. CDR3: CASLGLAGGPADTQYF. Here the CDR3 DNA reads TGTGCCAGCTTAGGACTAGCGGGAGGGCCGGCAGATACGCAGTATTTT.